What follows are 5 T cell receptor beta chains derived from one specimen sequenced in a study of blood T cell repertoires in COVID-19. Using immunoSEQ multiplex PCR, the repertoire was profiled, and TCRdb retains in-frame clones only, with some absent. This table holds about 200,000 clones, roughly four fifths found once. Sequencing was done on a sample of PBMCs or T cells enriched from blood (not recorded which). These receptors were taken from a woman aged 45-65 years who had been exposed to COVID-19.

The CDR3 DNA is TGTGCCACCAGCAATGTCCAGCAGGGGGACGAGCAGTACTTC. Translated, it gives CATSNVQQGDEQYF. This chain uses TRBV15 with TRBJ2-7; 7 nucleotides align to TRBD1. The CDR3 contains 14 residues. Germline loops: CDR1 LNHNV, CDR2 YYDKDF (reference sequence). V lost 4 bases, J lost 5 bases, and 8 bases stayed unmatched.

This rearrangement joins TRBV5-1 to TRBJ1-4; 7 bases line up with TRBD1. The CDR3 is 14 residues long. V lost 4 bases to trimming and J lost 8 bases; unmatched junction nucleotides: 8. The germline V gene encodes CDR1 SGHRS and CDR2 YFSETQ. CDR3 protein: CASSATGDKEKLFF. CDR3 coding DNA: TGCGCCAGCAGCGCTACAGGGGACAAAGAAAAACTGTTTTTT. Based on the CDR3 plus reference TRBV5-1 and TRBJ1-4, the full variable domain is KAGVTQTPRYLIKTRGQQVTLSCSPISGHRSVSWYQQTPGQGLQFLFEYFSETQRNKGNFPGRFSGRQFSNSRSEMNVSTLELGDSALYLCASSATGDKEKLFFGSGTQLSVL.

J is TRBJ1-2 and V is TRBV3-1 (or the pseudogene TRBV3-2); no firm D call. This CDR3 is 11 amino acids long. The V gene lost 5 bases and the J gene lost 3 bases, with 4 bases spanning the gap. Germline V gene sequence: CDR1 LGHDT, CDR2 YNNKEL (reference sequence). The CDR3 DNA is TGTGCCAGCAGCTCGTACTATGGCTACACCTTC. It yields the protein CASSSYYGYTF.

CDR3 sequence (DNA): TGTGCCAGCAGCTTGTCTTCTGGGGCCAACGTCCTGACTTTC. Its translation is CASSLSSGANVLTF. The chain carries TRBV5-5 and TRBJ2-6; no definite D call. Trimming took 1 base from V and 1 from J, leaving 3 bases between them. The germline CDR1 and CDR2 sequences are SGHKS and YYEKEE (reference sequence). The CDR3 has 14 residues. The full variable domain, its missing parts supplied by reference TRBV5-5 and TRBJ2-6, is DAGVTQSPTHLIKTRGQQVTLRCSPISGHKSVSWYQQVLGQGPQFIFQYYEKEERGRGNFPDRFSARQFPNYSSELNVNALLLGDSALYLCASSLSSGANVLTFGAGSRLTVL.

A few counts support this clone. This sequence joins TRBV5-4 and TRBJ1-2; TRBD1 aligns across 7 bases. This CDR3 is 13 amino acids long. From germline, CDR1 is SGHNT and CDR2 YYREEE (reference sequence). J was trimmed by 8 bases and V by 2 bases; bases with no gene match: 6. This CDR3 is CASSFDRVGGYTF. In DNA, the CDR3 is TGTGCCAGCAGCTTTGACAGGGTGGGAGGCTACACCTTC.